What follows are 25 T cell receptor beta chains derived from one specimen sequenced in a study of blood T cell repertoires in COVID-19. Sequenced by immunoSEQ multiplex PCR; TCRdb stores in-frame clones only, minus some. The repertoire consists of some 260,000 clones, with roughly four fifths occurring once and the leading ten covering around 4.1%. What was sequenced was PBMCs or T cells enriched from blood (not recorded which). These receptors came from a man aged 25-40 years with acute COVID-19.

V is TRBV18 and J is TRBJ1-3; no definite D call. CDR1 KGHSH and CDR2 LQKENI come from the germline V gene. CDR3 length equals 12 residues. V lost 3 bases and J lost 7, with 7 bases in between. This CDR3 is CASSPFSNTIYF. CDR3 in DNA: TGTGCCAGCTCACCCTTTTCGAACACCATATATTTT.

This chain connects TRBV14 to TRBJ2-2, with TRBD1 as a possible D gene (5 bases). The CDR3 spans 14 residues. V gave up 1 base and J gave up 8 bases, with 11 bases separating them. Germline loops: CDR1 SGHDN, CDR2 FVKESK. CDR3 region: CASSQGGWPGELFF. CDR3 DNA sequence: TGTGCCAGCAGCCAAGGGGGCTGGCCAGGGGAGCTGTTTTTT. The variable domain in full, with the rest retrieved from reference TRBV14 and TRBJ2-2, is EAGVTQFPSHSVIEKGQTVTLRCDPISGHDNLYWYRRVMGKEIKFLLHFVKESKQDESGMPNNRFLAERTGGTYSTLKVQPAELEDSGVYFCASSQGGWPGELFFGEGSRLTVL.

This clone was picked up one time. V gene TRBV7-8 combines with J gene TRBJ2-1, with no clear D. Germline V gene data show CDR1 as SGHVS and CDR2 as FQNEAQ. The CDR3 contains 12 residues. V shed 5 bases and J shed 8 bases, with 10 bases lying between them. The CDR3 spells CASSPVLHEQFF. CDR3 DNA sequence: TGTGCCAGCAGCCCGGTATTGCATGAGCAGTTCTTC.

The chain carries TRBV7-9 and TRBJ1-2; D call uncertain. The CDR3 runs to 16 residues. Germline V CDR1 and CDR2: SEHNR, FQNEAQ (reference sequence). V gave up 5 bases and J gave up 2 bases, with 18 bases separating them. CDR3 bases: TGTGCCAGCAGCGAAGCGATGGGAACTAGAAACTATGGCTACACCTTC. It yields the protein CASSEAMGTRNYGYTF.

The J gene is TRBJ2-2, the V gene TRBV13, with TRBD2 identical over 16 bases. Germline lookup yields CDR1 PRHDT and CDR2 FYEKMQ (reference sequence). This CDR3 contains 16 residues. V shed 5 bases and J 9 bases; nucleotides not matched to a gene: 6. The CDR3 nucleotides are TGTGCCAGCAGCCCCGGGACTAGCGGGGGGGGCCGGGAGCTGTTTTTT. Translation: CASSPGTSGGGRELFF.

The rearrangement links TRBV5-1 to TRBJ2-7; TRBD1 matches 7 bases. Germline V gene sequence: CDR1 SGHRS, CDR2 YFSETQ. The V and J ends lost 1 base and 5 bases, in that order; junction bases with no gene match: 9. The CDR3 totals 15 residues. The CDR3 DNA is TGCGCCAGCAGCTTGTATCCCGGGACAGAAAACGAGCAGTACGTC. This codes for CASSLYPGTENEQYV.

The CDR3 DNA sequence: TGTGCCAGCATCTTATCCCCTTTCACTGAAGCTTTCTTT. It is translated as CASILSPFTEAFF. The chain employs TRBV6-5 and TRBJ1-1; D unclear. The germline CDR1 and CDR2 sequences are MNHEY and SVGAGI. CDR3 size: 13 residues. Trimming took 7 bases from V and 4 from J, leaving 13 bases between them.

The CDR3 sequence is CASSARTGGAPGELFF. The DNA for the CDR3 is TGTGCCAGCAGCGCCAGGACAGGGGGCGCCCCCGGGGAGCTGTTTTTT. This chain connects TRBV9 to TRBJ2-2, with 11 bases fitting TRBD1. Trimming at V came to 3 bases and at J to 6 bases, leaving 7 bases not matched to a gene. Germline V gene data show CDR1 as SGDLS and CDR2 as YYNGEE. The CDR3 is 16 residues long.

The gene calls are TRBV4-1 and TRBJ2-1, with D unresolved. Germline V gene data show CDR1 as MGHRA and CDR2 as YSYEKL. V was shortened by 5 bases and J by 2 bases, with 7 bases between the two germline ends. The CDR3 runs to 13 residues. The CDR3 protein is CASSGLTYNEQFF. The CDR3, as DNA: TGCGCCAGCAGCGGGCTAACCTACAATGAGCAGTTCTTC.

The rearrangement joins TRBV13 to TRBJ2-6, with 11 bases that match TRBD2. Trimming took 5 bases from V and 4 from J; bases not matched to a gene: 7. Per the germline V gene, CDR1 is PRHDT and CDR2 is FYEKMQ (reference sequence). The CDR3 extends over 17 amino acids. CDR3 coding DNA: TGTGCCAGCAGCCCACTAGCGGGGGCAAAAGGGGCCAACGTCCTGACTTTC. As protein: CASSPLAGAKGANVLTF.

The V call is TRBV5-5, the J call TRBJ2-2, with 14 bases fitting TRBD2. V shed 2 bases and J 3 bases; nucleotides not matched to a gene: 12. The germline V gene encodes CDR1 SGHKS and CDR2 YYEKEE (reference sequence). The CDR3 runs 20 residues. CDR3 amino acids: CASSFIPGLAGDSDTGELFF. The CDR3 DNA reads TGTGCCAGCAGCTTTATACCGGGACTAGCGGGAGATTCGGACACCGGGGAGCTGTTTTTT.

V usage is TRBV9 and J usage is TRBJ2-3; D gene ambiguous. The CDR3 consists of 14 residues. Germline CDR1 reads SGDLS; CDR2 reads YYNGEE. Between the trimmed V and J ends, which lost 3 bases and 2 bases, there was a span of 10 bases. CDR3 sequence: CASSASPPTDTQYF. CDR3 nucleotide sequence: TGTGCCAGCAGCGCGAGCCCCCCCACAGATACGCAGTATTTT.

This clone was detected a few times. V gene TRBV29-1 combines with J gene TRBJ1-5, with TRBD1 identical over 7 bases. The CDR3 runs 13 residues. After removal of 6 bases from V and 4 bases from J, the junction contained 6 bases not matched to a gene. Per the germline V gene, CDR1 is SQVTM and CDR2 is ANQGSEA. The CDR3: CSVVDRENQPQHF. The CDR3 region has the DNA TGCAGCGTCGTCGACAGGGAAAATCAGCCCCAGCATTTT.

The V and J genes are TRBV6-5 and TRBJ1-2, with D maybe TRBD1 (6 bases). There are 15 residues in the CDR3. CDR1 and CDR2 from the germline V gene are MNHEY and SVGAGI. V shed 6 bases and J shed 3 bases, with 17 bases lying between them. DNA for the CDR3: TGTGCCAGCAGGGGAGACAGGCCCGGCCACTATGGCTACACCTTC. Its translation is CASRGDRPGHYGYTF.

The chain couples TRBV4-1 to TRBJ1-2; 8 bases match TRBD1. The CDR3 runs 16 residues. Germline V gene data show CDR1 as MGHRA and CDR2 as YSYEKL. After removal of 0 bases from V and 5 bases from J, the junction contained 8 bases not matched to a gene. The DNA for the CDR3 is TGCGCCAGCAGCCAAGATCCCGCAGGGGGCGTTTATGGCTACACCTTC. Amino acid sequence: CASSQDPAGGVYGYTF.

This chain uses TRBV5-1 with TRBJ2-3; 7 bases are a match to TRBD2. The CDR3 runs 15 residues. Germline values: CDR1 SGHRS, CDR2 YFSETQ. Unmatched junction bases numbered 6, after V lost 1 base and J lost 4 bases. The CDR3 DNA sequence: TGCGCCAGCAGCTTGAAACTAGCGAAGGCAGATACGCAGTATTTT. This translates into CASSLKLAKADTQYF.

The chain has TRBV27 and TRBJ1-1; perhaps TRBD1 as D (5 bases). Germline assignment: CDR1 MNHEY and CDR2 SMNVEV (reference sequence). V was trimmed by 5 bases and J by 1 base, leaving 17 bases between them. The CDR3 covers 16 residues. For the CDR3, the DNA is TGTGCCAGCAGTCCGCGTCGGGGGGGGGAGAACACTGAAGCTTTCTTT. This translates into CASSPRRGGENTEAFF.

CDR3 sequence: CASSPLGTESQHF. CDR3 nucleotide sequence: TGTGCCAGCTCACCGCTTGGGACAGAATCCCAGCATTTT. The V call is TRBV18, the J call TRBJ1-5; 7 nucleotides line up with TRBD1. The CDR3 length is 13 residues. Germline values: CDR1 KGHSH, CDR2 LQKENI. V shed 3 bases, J shed 11 bases, and the junction held 7 bases outside the gene matches.

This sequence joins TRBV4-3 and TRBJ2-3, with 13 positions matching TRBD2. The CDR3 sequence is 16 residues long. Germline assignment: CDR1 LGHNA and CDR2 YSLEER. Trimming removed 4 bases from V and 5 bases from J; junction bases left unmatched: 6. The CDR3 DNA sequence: TGCGCCAGCAGCCGGGGACTAGCGGGGCTGGGAGATACGCAGTATTTT. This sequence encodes CASSRGLAGLGDTQYF.

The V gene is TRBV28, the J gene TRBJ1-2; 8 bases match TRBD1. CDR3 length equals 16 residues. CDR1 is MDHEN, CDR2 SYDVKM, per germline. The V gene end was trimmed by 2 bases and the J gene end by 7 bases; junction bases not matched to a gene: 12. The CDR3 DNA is TGTGCCAGCAGTTTAAGGGGACAGGCCGTTTTCGGTGGCTACACCTTC. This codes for CASSLRGQAVFGGYTF.

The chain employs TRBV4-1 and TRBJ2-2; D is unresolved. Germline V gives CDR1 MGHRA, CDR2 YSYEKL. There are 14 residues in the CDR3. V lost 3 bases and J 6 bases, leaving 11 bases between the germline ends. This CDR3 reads CASSHPGFSGELFF. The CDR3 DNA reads TGCGCCAGCAGCCATCCCGGGTTCTCCGGGGAGCTGTTTTTT.

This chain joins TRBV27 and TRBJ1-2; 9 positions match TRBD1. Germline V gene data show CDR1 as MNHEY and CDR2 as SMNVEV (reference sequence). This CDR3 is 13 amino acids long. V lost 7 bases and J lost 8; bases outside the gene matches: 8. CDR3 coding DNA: TGTGCCAGCAAGGGGAGGGACAGGGCCGGCTACACCTTC. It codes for CASKGRDRAGYTF.

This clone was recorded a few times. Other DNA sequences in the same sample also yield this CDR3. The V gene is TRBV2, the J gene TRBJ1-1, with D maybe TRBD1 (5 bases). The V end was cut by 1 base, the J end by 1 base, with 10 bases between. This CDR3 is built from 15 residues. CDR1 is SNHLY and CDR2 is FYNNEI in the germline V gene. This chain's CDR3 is CASSEEGLGNTEAFF. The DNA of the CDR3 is TGTGCCAGCAGTGAAGAGGGGCTCGGGAACACTGAAGCTTTCTTT.

The CDR3 sequence is CASTRDRGREKLFF. In nucleotides, the CDR3 is TGCGCCAGCACCCGGGACAGGGGGCGCGAAAAACTGTTTTTT. V and J are TRBV23-1 and TRBJ1-4, with 12 positions matching TRBD1. TRBV23-1 belongs to the ORF category, with a function that is uncertain. V lost 7 bases and J lost 8; bases outside the gene matches: 5. This CDR3 spans 14 amino acids.

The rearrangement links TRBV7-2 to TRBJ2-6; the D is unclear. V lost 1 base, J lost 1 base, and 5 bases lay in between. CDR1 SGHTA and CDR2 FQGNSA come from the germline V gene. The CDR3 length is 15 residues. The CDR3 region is CASSLVESGANVLTF. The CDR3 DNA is TGTGCCAGCAGCTTAGTGGAGTCTGGGGCCAACGTCCTGACTTTC.